These 12 T cell receptor beta chains were sequenced from one sample in a study of cytomegalovirus exposure and HLA in healthy donors. Both 60 Vbeta primers and 13 Jbeta primers went into the PCR. Generated by immunoSEQ multiplex PCR, the TCRdb table keeps only in-frame clones and is missing some. The profile shows 90,000 to 120,000 clones, 74% of them singletons. The sample consisted of PBMCs. All receptors come from a man aged 45 to 65 in good health and CMV-seropositive.

This chain connects TRBV6-5 to TRBJ1-2; 7 bases line up with TRBD1. Germline V lookup: CDR1 MNHEY, CDR2 SVGAGI. Trimming at V came to 5 bases and at J to 4 bases, leaving 7 bases not matched to a gene. The length of the CDR3 is 14 residues. The CDR3 here is CASSDGTDVYGYTF. The CDR3 DNA is TGTGCCAGCAGTGACGGGACAGACGTCTATGGCTACACCTTC.

This clone has only a few counts. The V gene is TRBV12-2, the J gene TRBJ2-7; the tabulated D call, TRBD2, remains unverified against the DNA. TRBV12-2 constitutes a pseudogene. CDR3 length equals 11 residues. The CDR3 sequence is CASRGGREQYF. As DNA, the CDR3 is TGTGCAAGTCGGGGGGGGCGTGAGCAGTACTTC.

The chain employs TRBV5-4 and TRBJ1-3; no reliable D call. CDR3 length: 16 residues. From germline, CDR1 is SGHNT and CDR2 YYREEE (reference sequence). Trimming pared 3 bases from V and 0 bases from J, leaving 13 bases between. CDR3 sequence (DNA): TGTGCCAGCAGCTCACCACTCAGGTCCTCTGGAAACACCATATATTTT. Amino acids: CASSSPLRSSGNTIYF.

The chain employs TRBV7-3 and TRBJ1-1; D unclear. The germline V gene has CDR1 SGHTA and CDR2 FQGTGA. The germline V and J ends were trimmed by 6 bases and 0 bases, with 17 bases remaining between them. The CDR3 is 16 amino acids. CDR3 region: CASRPGRRSMNTEAFF. CDR3 DNA sequence: TGTGCCAGCAGACCGGGTCGGCGGAGCATGAACACTGAAGCTTTCTTT.

V is TRBV4-1 and J is TRBJ2-5, with D perhaps matching TRBD2 (6 bases). Deletions cut 4 bases from V and 5 bases from J, with 11 bases between. CDR1 is MGHRA and CDR2 is YSYEKL in the germline V gene. CDR3 length: 13 residues. The CDR3 region is CASSLRLDETQYF. The CDR3 DNA sequence: TGCGCCAGCAGCCTTCGACTAGATGAGACCCAGTACTTC.

The chain combines TRBV28 with TRBJ1-3; TRBD1 might be the D (5 bases). The CDR3 length is 15 residues. V lost 5 bases, J lost 3 bases, and 14 bases lay in between. CDR1 is MDHEN and CDR2 is SYDVKM in the germline V gene. The CDR3 loop is CASSILGQGGNTIYF. In nucleotides, the CDR3 is TGTGCCAGCAGTATCCTCGGGCAGGGTGGAAACACCATATATTTT.

This chain links TRBV2 with TRBJ1-4; 10 bases fit TRBD1. There are 14 residues in the CDR3. CDR1 is SNHLY and CDR2 is FYNNEI in the germline V gene. V trimming: 4 bases; J trimming: 7 bases; junction bases outside the gene matches: 3. The CDR3 nucleotides read TGTGCCAGCAGTGGACAGGGGGCGTCTGAAAAACTGTTTTTT. This encodes CASSGQGASEKLFF.

The genes are TRBV6-1 and TRBJ2-1; maybe TRBD2 (7 bases). Germline CDR1 and CDR2: MNHNS and SASEGT. V was trimmed by 7 bases and J by 4 bases, leaving 14 bases between them. This CDR3 comprises 14 residues. The CDR3 nucleotides are TGTGCCAGCAAAAGAGGGGGGGGTTACAATGAGCAGTTCTTC. Protein sequence: CASKRGGGYNEQFF.

In its sample, this clone was seen a few times. The genes are TRBV5-1 and TRBJ2-1; 10 bases match TRBD1. Germline V CDR1 and CDR2: SGHRS, YFSETQ. Germline trimming cut 4 bases from V and 8 bases from J; bases unmatched to any gene: 9. The CDR3 sequence is 15 residues long. The CDR3, as DNA: TGCGCCAGCAGCCGTAGGGGACAGGGGATCGATGAGCAGTTCTTC. Amino acid sequence: CASSRRGQGIDEQFF.

In its sample, this clone was seen a few times. The genes are TRBV30 and TRBJ2-7, with D hard to call. The CDR3 has 16 amino acids. Looked up from germline, CDR1 is GTSNPN and CDR2 is SVGIG (reference sequence). Trimming took 0 bases from V and 0 from J, leaving 15 bases between them. The CDR3 DNA reads TGTGCCTGGAGTGTACTAAGGTCAAAACGCTCCTACGAGCAGTACTTC. It specifies CAWSVLRSKRSYEQYF.

This clone was counted between two and nine times. V and J are TRBV7-6 and TRBJ2-5, with TRBD1 identical over 10 bases. CDR1 SGHVS and CDR2 FNYEAQ come from the germline V gene. The CDR3 is 15 amino acids. The V and J ends lost 3 bases and 2 bases, in that order; junction bases with no gene match: 3. This CDR3 reads CASSLPGQGQETQYF. The CDR3 bases are TGTGCCAGCAGCTTGCCGGGACAGGGGCAAGAGACCCAGTACTTC.

This chain connects TRBV5-1 to TRBJ2-5, with D unclear. V shed 2 bases and J shed 3 bases, with 5 bases lying between them. There are 12 residues in the CDR3. CDR1 is SGHRS and CDR2 is YFSETQ in the germline V gene. CDR3 in DNA: TGCGCCAGCAGCTTACCGGAAGAGACCCAGTACTTC. It is translated as CASSLPEETQYF.